These 32 T cell receptor beta chains were sequenced from one sample in a study of blood T cell repertoires in COVID-19. Method: immunoSEQ multiplex PCR; TCRdb's copy keeps in-frame clones and lacks some. The data show more than 300,000 clones, 70% to 90% seen once. The sample was PBMCs or T cells enriched from blood (not recorded which). The receptors were sampled from a woman younger than 35 who had recovered from COVID-19.

J is TRBJ1-6 and V is TRBV21-1; TRBD1, as called in the table, went unchecked against the DNA. TRBV21-1 is designated a pseudogene. CDR3 length: 15 amino acids. The CDR3 here is CASTRDRKYNSPLHF. CDR3 coding DNA: TGTGCCAGCACCAGGGACAGAAAATATAATTCACCCCTCCACTTT.

This chain uses TRBV19 with TRBJ1-2, with 11 bases matching TRBD1. V lost 3 bases to trimming and J lost 5 bases; unmatched junction nucleotides: 2. Germline V lookup: CDR1 LNHDA, CDR2 SQIVND (reference sequence). The CDR3 loop spans 14 amino acids. The CDR3 loop is CASSIGTGGYGYTF. In nucleotides, the CDR3 is TGTGCCAGTAGTATTGGGACAGGGGGTTATGGCTACACCTTC.

V usage is TRBV12-5 and J usage is TRBJ2-7; tentative D call: TRBD1 (6 bases). The germline gives CDR1 LGHNT, CDR2 FRNRAP. CDR3 size: 14 residues. V was clipped by 0 bases and J by 3 bases, with 9 bases between them. CDR3 coding DNA: TGTGCTAGTGGTTTGGTCCCAGGGGACTACGAGCAGTACTTC. Encoded protein: CASGLVPGDYEQYF. The entire variable domain, with the rest obtained from reference TRBV12-5 and TRBJ2-7, is as follows: DARVTQTPRHKVTEMGQEVTMRCQPILGHNTVFWYRQTMMQGLELLAYFRNRAPLDDSGMPKDRFSAEMPDATLATLKIQPSEPRDSAVYFCASGLVPGDYEQYFGPGTRLTVT.

The chain links TRBV29-1 to TRBJ1-2; possibly TRBD1 for D (6 bases). The CDR3 runs to 14 residues. V was cut by 4 bases and J by 2 bases, with 14 bases left in between. Germline values: CDR1 SQVTM, CDR2 ANQGSEA. CDR3 DNA sequence: TGCAGCGTTGCACAGGGTCCAACAAACTATGGCTACACCTTC. Its translation: CSVAQGPTNYGYTF.

The chain is built from TRBV4-3 and TRBJ1-6; D not resolved. The CDR3 is 13 residues long. Trimming stripped 0 bases from V and 14 bases from J, with 11 bases between. The germline V gene has CDR1 LGHNA and CDR2 YSLEER. The CDR3 reads CASSQDVSLSLHF. As DNA, the CDR3 is TGCGCCAGCAGCCAAGACGTGAGTTTATCCCTCCACTTT.

The chain combines TRBV5-6 with TRBJ2-7; 9 nucleotides align to TRBD2. In germline, CDR1 is SGHDT, CDR2 YYEEEE. J was trimmed by 4 bases and V by 1 base; bases with no gene match: 9. The CDR3 is made up of 16 amino acids. The CDR3 spells CASSLLVPSGEYEQYF. CDR3 DNA: TGTGCCAGCAGCTTGTTAGTGCCTAGCGGGGAGTACGAGCAGTACTTC.

This chain uses TRBV9 with TRBJ2-7; tentative D call: TRBD1 (5 bases). V was trimmed by 0 bases and J by 4 bases, leaving 8 bases between them. The CDR3 totals 13 residues. Looked up from germline, CDR1 is SGDLS and CDR2 is YYNGEE. Written as DNA, the CDR3 is TGTGCCAGCAGCGTAGGACAGCATTACGAGCAGTACTTC. Its protein is CASSVGQHYEQYF.

The chain joins TRBV30 to TRBJ1-4; 10 nucleotides line up with TRBD1. The V gene end was trimmed by 4 bases and the J gene end by 6 bases; junction bases not matched to a gene: 5. This CDR3 spans 14 amino acids. Germline V gene data show CDR1 as GTSNPN and CDR2 as SVGIG (reference sequence). CDR3 protein: CAWTKGTGDEKLFF. The CDR3 DNA is TGTGCCTGGACCAAGGGGACAGGGGATGAAAAACTGTTTTTT.

The V gene is TRBV5-1, the J gene TRBJ2-1; maybe TRBD2 (7 bases). Trimming took off 2 bases at V and 8 bases at J, with 14 bases between the two ends. Germline loops: CDR1 SGHRS, CDR2 YFSETQ. The CDR3 totals 14 residues. The CDR3 is CASSFRGAVDEQFF. DNA of the CDR3: TGCGCCAGCAGCTTTCGGGGGGCCGTCGATGAGCAGTTCTTC.

The chain employs TRBV7-2 and TRBJ2-2; TRBD1 might be the D (5 bases). The CDR3 contains 14 residues. With 4 bases removed from V and 1 base from J, the gap between germline ends came to 7 bases. Germline CDR1 reads SGHTA; CDR2 reads FQGNSA. The CDR3 nucleotides are TGTGCCAGCAGCTCCGACAGGAACACCGGGGAGCTGTTTTTT. This sequence encodes CASSSDRNTGELFF.

This chain links TRBV3-1 (or the pseudogene TRBV3-2) with TRBJ2-2, with 8 bases lining up with TRBD2. The CDR3 runs to 17 residues. V shed 4 bases, J shed 3 bases, and the junction held 10 bases outside the gene matches. Germline lookup yields CDR1 LGHDT and CDR2 YNNKEL (reference sequence). The CDR3 loop reads CASSPSSAGGYTGELFF. The CDR3 region has the DNA TGTGCCAGCAGCCCGTCTTCTGCGGGGGGATACACCGGGGAGCTGTTTTTT.

The chain is built from TRBV29-1 and TRBJ1-1, with D uncertain. Trimming removed 3 bases at V and 3 bases at J, with 2 bases between. CDR1 is SQVTM and CDR2 is ANQGSEA in the germline V gene. CDR3 length: 10 amino acids. CDR3 sequence (DNA): TGCAGCGTTGACGACACTGAAGCTTTCTTT. This translates into CSVDDTEAFF.

The V call is TRBV6-5, the J call TRBJ1-5, with 7 bases that match TRBD1. Germline values: CDR1 MNHEY, CDR2 SVGAGI. The CDR3 covers 15 residues. The ends lost 0 bases at V and 4 bases at J; junction bases unmatched: 3. Here the CDR3 reads CASSYSTGDNQPQHF. The CDR3 DNA follows: TGTGCCAGCAGTTACTCCACAGGGGATAATCAGCCCCAGCATTTT.

This chain connects TRBV18 to TRBJ2-3, with 12 bases lining up with TRBD2. Germline V lookup: CDR1 KGHSH, CDR2 LQKENI. The V and J ends lost 2 bases and 0 bases, in that order; junction bases with no gene match: 0. This CDR3 comprises 16 residues. CDR3 loop: CASSPGLAGSTDTQYF. The CDR3 DNA reads TGTGCCAGCTCACCAGGACTAGCGGGGAGCACAGATACGCAGTATTTT.

The V gene is TRBV5-6, the J gene TRBJ2-7; 12 bases match TRBD2. The junction had 2 bases not matched to a gene; V was cut back by 3 bases and J by 1 base. Germline V lookup: CDR1 SGHDT, CDR2 YYEEEE. The CDR3 runs to 15 residues. CDR3 sequence: CASSYGTSGSYEQYF. Here the CDR3 DNA reads TGTGCCAGCAGCTATGGGACTAGCGGGTCCTACGAGCAGTACTTC.

The DNA of the CDR3 is TGTGCCAGCAGCGCAAGCCTGAACACTGAAGCTTTCTTT. Protein product: CASSASLNTEAFF. The chain couples TRBV9 to TRBJ1-1; D is uncertain. V gave up 3 bases and J gave up 0 bases, with 6 bases separating them. The CDR3 runs to 13 residues. Germline V gene lookup returns CDR1 SGDLS and CDR2 YYNGEE. Filled out from reference TRBV9 and TRBJ1-1, the complete variable domain reads DSGVTQTPKHLITATGQRVTLRCSPRSGDLSVYWYQQSLDQGLQFLIQYYNGEERAKGNILERFSAQQFPDLHSELNLSSLELGDSALYFCASSASLNTEAFFGQGTRLTVV.

In regard to this clone: The same CDR3 arises from other DNA sequences in this sample as well. The chain employs TRBV7-3 and TRBJ2-2; 10 bases match TRBD1. The CDR3 loop spans 16 amino acids. CDR1 SGHTA and CDR2 FQGTGA come from the germline V gene. J was trimmed by 3 bases and V by 5 bases; bases with no gene match: 6. The CDR3 DNA sequence: TGTGCCAGCAGCCTATTCGGGACAGGGGACACCGGGGAGCTGTTTTTT. Protein product: CASSLFGTGDTGELFF.

The V and J genes are TRBV7-9 and TRBJ2-7; 8 bases align to TRBD1. The CDR3 is 14 residues long. Germline CDR1 SEHNR, CDR2 FQNEAQ (reference sequence). V dropped 5 bases and J dropped 2; count of bases not matched to a gene: 5. CDR3 loop: CASSDRTGTYEQYF. For the CDR3, the DNA is TGTGCCAGCAGCGACAGGACAGGGACCTACGAGCAGTACTTC.

This sequence joins TRBV7-8 and TRBJ2-3, with 12 bases lining up with TRBD2. The V gene's germline CDR1 is SGHVS and CDR2 FQNEAQ. Losses at the gene ends were 1 base for V and 2 bases for J; bases not matched to a gene: 7. The CDR3 spans 18 residues. This CDR3 reads CASSLVRLAGDTTDTQYF. The CDR3 coding sequence is TGTGCCAGCAGCTTAGTGCGACTAGCGGGGGACACCACAGATACGCAGTATTTT.

The gene calls are TRBV7-9 and TRBJ2-3, with 10 positions matching TRBD2. Germline V lookup: CDR1 SEHNR, CDR2 FQNEAQ (reference sequence). This CDR3 has 17 amino acids. Losses at the gene ends were 2 bases for V and 1 base for J; bases not matched to a gene: 6. CDR3 sequence reads: CASSLLVAGGRTDTQYF. The CDR3 bases are TGTGCCAGCAGCTTACTTGTAGCGGGGGGCCGCACAGATACGCAGTATTTT.

The chain joins TRBV27 to TRBJ1-2, with 7 bases lining up with TRBD1. Losses at the gene ends were 0 bases for V and 7 bases for J; bases not matched to a gene: 11. CDR3 length equals 16 residues. CDR1 and CDR2 from the germline V gene are MNHEY and SMNVEV (reference sequence). The CDR3 DNA reads TGTGCCAGCAGTTTATCGGAGCCGACAGGGATCGGTGGCTACACCTTC. It specifies CASSLSEPTGIGGYTF.

V is TRBV5-6 and J is TRBJ2-2; no clear D gene. Trimming removed 0 bases from V and 7 bases from J, with 7 bases in between. This CDR3 is built from 13 residues. Germline CDR1 SGHDT, CDR2 YYEEEE. The CDR3 DNA reads as TGTGCCAGCAGCTTGGGTTACATCGGGGAGCTGTTTTTT. Encoded protein: CASSLGYIGELFF.

The V call is TRBV7-9, the J call TRBJ2-3, with TRBD2 identical over 10 bases. Germline V gene sequence: CDR1 SEHNR, CDR2 FQNEAQ (reference sequence). V was pared by 5 bases and J by 2 bases, with 7 bases of the junction left unmatched. This CDR3 is built from 16 residues. CDR3 in amino acids: CASSSPSGGATDTQYF. DNA of the CDR3: TGTGCCAGCAGCAGCCCAAGCGGGGGGGCCACAGATACGCAGTATTTT.

This clone was seen once. Other nucleotide sequences in the sample specify the same CDR3. The rearrangement uses TRBV18 and TRBJ1-1, with 8 bases that match TRBD1. Looked up from germline, CDR1 is KGHSH and CDR2 is LQKENI. The CDR3 totals 15 residues. Losses at the gene ends were 2 bases for V and 4 bases for J; bases not matched to a gene: 6. The CDR3: CASSPRTGRTTEAFF. CDR3 nucleotide sequence: TGTGCCAGCTCACCAAGGACAGGGCGTACCACTGAAGCTTTCTTT.

The rearrangement joins TRBV6-5 to TRBJ1-2; no reliable D call. This CDR3 is built from 13 residues. The germline CDR1 and CDR2 sequences are MNHEY and SVGAGI. V lost 0 bases and J lost 4, with 6 bases in between. CDR3 residues: CASSYSTVYGYTF. The CDR3 DNA sequence: TGTGCCAGCAGTTACTCGACTGTCTATGGCTACACCTTC.

The chain couples TRBV7-6 to TRBJ2-6; D perhaps matches TRBD1 (6 bases). CDR1 is SGHVS, CDR2 FNYEAQ, per germline. The CDR3 spans 17 residues. The ends were cut back, 3 bases at V and 0 bases at J, with 12 bases in the middle. The chain's CDR3 is CASSFAGASSGANVLTF. The CDR3 DNA is TGTGCCAGCAGCTTCGCAGGGGCGAGCTCTGGGGCCAACGTCCTGACTTTC.

The chain recombines TRBV5-6 with TRBJ1-2, with a weak D call TRBD1 (5 bases). The germline gives CDR1 SGHDT, CDR2 YYEEEE. There are 14 residues in the CDR3. Trimming left V 0 bases short and J 3 bases short, with 9 bases between. This chain's CDR3 is CASSLGAGYYGYTF. Written as DNA, the CDR3 is TGTGCCAGCAGCTTGGGGGCAGGGTACTATGGCTACACCTTC.

CDR3 in amino acids: CASSSSDRGMDEKLFF. The DNA of the CDR3 is TGTGCCAGCAGCTCATCAGACAGGGGGATGGATGAAAAACTGTTTTTT. This chain connects TRBV7-9 to TRBJ1-4, with 9 nucleotides matching TRBD1. The V and J ends lost 4 bases and 6 bases, in that order; junction bases with no gene match: 9. CDR1 is SEHNR and CDR2 is FQNEAQ in the germline V gene (reference sequence). This CDR3 has 16 residues.

The chain carries TRBV10-3 and TRBJ2-5, with 9 positions matching TRBD1. The CDR3 totals 14 residues. V dropped 6 bases and J dropped 4; count of bases not matched to a gene: 6. Per the germline V gene, CDR1 is ENHRY and CDR2 is SYGVKD. The CDR3 region is CAISLDRGGETQYF. CDR3 DNA sequence: TGTGCCATCAGCCTAGACAGGGGGGGAGAGACCCAGTACTTC.

This sequence joins TRBV6-5 and TRBJ1-2; possible D gene TRBD1, 5 bases. CDR3 length: 13 amino acids. Germline loops: CDR1 MNHEY, CDR2 SVGAGI. Between the trimmed V and J ends, which lost 0 bases and 6 bases, there was a span of 8 bases. CDR3 sequence: CASSYSMGHGYTF. The CDR3, as DNA: TGTGCCAGCAGTTACTCTATGGGGCATGGCTACACCTTC.

The chain joins TRBV7-9 to TRBJ1-3; D remains ambiguous. The V gene's germline CDR1 is SEHNR and CDR2 FQNEAQ (reference sequence). The CDR3 totals 11 residues. V was cut by 11 bases and J by 1 base, with 6 bases left in between. This CDR3 is CAWASGNTIYF. DNA of the CDR3: TGTGCCTGGGCTTCTGGAAACACCATATATTTT.

This chain links TRBV24-1 with TRBJ2-3; 7 nucleotides align to TRBD1. J lost 5 bases, V lost 4 bases, and 11 bases had no gene match. CDR3 length: 16 amino acids. From germline, CDR1 is KGHDR and CDR2 SFDVKD. The CDR3 bases are TGTGCCACCAGTGACCCCCGACAGGGAAGAAGAGATACGCAGTATTTT. This sequence encodes CATSDPRQGRRDTQYF.